The 12 T cell receptor beta chains listed next were all sequenced from one sample in a study of OX40 agonist ivuxolimab in advanced cancers. The protocol was immunoSEQ multiplex PCR, while the TCRdb copy is restricted to in-frame clones and leaves out a portion. Of tens of thousands of clones listed, about 88% are singletons. This sample comprised CD4+ or CD8+ T cells sorted from blood, obtained in a trial of the OX40 agonist ivuxolimab. These receptors all come from an adult with an advanced solid tumor such as melanoma, head and neck, liver or kidney cancer.

J is TRBJ2-2 and V is TRBV2; D may be TRBD2 (6 bases). The ends were cut back, 1 base at V and 5 bases at J, with 11 bases in the middle. This CDR3 has 15 residues. CDR1 is SNHLY and CDR2 is FYNNEI in the germline V gene. CDR3 DNA: TGTGCCAGCAGTGAAGGACTAGTGAGGACCGGGGAGCTGTTTTTT. It translates to CASSEGLVRTGELFF. The full variable domain, completed using reference TRBV2 and TRBJ2-2, is EPEVTQTPSHQVTQMGQEVILRCVPISNHLYFYWYRQILGQKVEFLVSFYNNEISEKSEIFDDQFSVERPDGSNFTLKIRSTKLEDSAMYFCASSEGLVRTGELFFGEGSRLTVL.

This chain connects TRBV5-4 to TRBJ1-1, with 7 bases lining up with TRBD1. Germline values: CDR1 SGHNT, CDR2 YYREEE (reference sequence). The CDR3 runs 16 residues. V lost 0 bases and J lost 5; bases outside the gene matches: 10. CDR3 nucleotide sequence: TGTGCCAGCAGCTTGGAGGCGGCAGGGGGTCGGACTGAAGCTTTCTTT. Amino acids: CASSLEAAGGRTEAFF.

The CDR3 DNA sequence: TGTGCCAGCTCACCCTCGACCACGGGTGGCACAGATACGCAGTATTTT. This encodes CASSPSTTGGTDTQYF. The V gene is TRBV18, the J gene TRBJ2-3; unclear D gene. Germline V gene sequence: CDR1 KGHSH, CDR2 LQKENI. V was shortened by 3 bases and J by 1 base, with 14 bases between the two germline ends. The CDR3 is made up of 16 amino acids.

The chain couples TRBV6-1 to TRBJ2-1; 7 nucleotides agree with TRBD2. V was pared by 10 bases and J by 4 bases, with 13 bases of the junction left unmatched. CDR1 and CDR2 from the germline V gene are MNHNS and SASEGT. The CDR3 spans 15 residues. CDR3 sequence (DNA): TGTGCCACTACACTAGCGACCCGAATTTACAATGAGCAGTTCTTC. As protein: CATTLATRIYNEQFF.

The chain uses TRBV2 and TRBJ1-5, with D hard to call. CDR3 length: 16 residues. V dropped 5 bases and J dropped 2 bases, with 16 bases sitting between them. The germline CDR1 and CDR2 sequences are SNHLY and FYNNEI. The chain's CDR3 is CASSSERPGGNQPQHF. The CDR3 nucleotides are TGTGCCAGCAGTTCCGAGAGGCCTGGTGGCAATCAGCCCCAGCATTTT.

The chain recombines TRBV29-1 with TRBJ2-1; 8 bases are shared with TRBD1. CDR1 and CDR2 from the germline V gene are SQVTM and ANQGSEA. Trimming removed 4 bases from V and 4 bases from J; junction bases left unmatched: 6. There are 14 residues in the CDR3. The CDR3 is CSVADRTGYNEQFF. The DNA of the CDR3 is TGCAGCGTTGCAGATCGGACAGGGTACAATGAGCAGTTCTTC.

The rearrangement uses TRBV5-1 and TRBJ2-5, with 7 nucleotides matching TRBD1. The last part of the DNA fits TRBJ2-7 better; the J call may be wrong. The germline gives CDR1 SGHRS, CDR2 YFSETQ. The CDR3 has 15 amino acids. CDR3 bases: TGCGCCAGCAGCTTGGGACAGGGTAGCTTCGACGAGCAGTACTTC. Translating it yields CASSLGQGSFDEQYF.

This clone was seen only a few times. The chain carries TRBV12-5 and TRBJ1-1; 7 nucleotides agree with TRBD1. This CDR3 has 15 amino acids. J was trimmed by 1 base and V by 7 bases; bases with no gene match: 9. Germline-derived CDR1 and CDR2 are LGHNT and FRNRAP. CDR3 loop: CASDTPGQRNTEAFF. As DNA, the CDR3 is TGTGCTAGTGATACACCGGGACAGCGGAACACTGAAGCTTTCTTT.

V usage is TRBV19 and J usage is TRBJ2-4; the D gene is possibly TRBD1 (7 bases). This CDR3 comprises 16 residues. V gave up 3 bases and J gave up 4 bases, with 16 bases separating them. The germline V gene encodes CDR1 LNHDA and CDR2 SQIVND (reference sequence). CDR3 in DNA: TGTGCCAGTAGTATCGTAACAGGGGCGGGGAAAAACATTCAGTACTTC. It codes for CASSIVTGAGKNIQYF. Full variable domain (rest looked up from reference TRBV19 and TRBJ2-4): DGGITQSPKYLFRKEGQNVTLSCEQNLNHDAMYWYRQDPGQGLRLIYYSQIVNDFQKGDIAEGYSVSREKKESFPLTVTSAQKNPTAFYLCASSIVTGAGKNIQYFGAGTRLSVL.

The rearrangement uses TRBV7-7 and TRBJ2-2, with D perhaps TRBD1 (6 bases). Germline V lookup: CDR1 SSHAT, CDR2 FNYEAQ (reference sequence). CDR3 length equals 13 residues. V was pared by 5 bases and J by 8 bases, with 12 bases between. The CDR3 region has the DNA TGTGCCAGCAGCCGGGACACTCCTGGGGAGCTGTTTTTT. Protein sequence: CASSRDTPGELFF.

V and J are TRBV10-1 and TRBJ1-2; TRBD1 is a possible D gene (6 bases). The CDR3 contains 13 residues. Germline CDR1 WNHNN, CDR2 SYGVQD (reference sequence). Trimming cost V 3 bases and J 3 bases, with 8 bases left between them. The CDR3 nucleotides are TGCGCCAGCAGTGAAGGACAGTACTATGGCTACACCTTC. As protein: CASSEGQYYGYTF.

This clone was counted between two and nine times. The chain combines TRBV2 with TRBJ1-2; D is unresolved. Trimming took 6 bases from V and 7 from J, leaving 9 bases between them. The germline gives CDR1 SNHLY, CDR2 FYNNEI. This CDR3 is built from 11 residues. The CDR3 is CASRTHLGYTF. As DNA, the CDR3 is TGTGCCAGCAGAACACACCTTGGCTACACCTTC.